Detailed here is one T cell receptor (beta chain). Its specificity is unknown. Primers included in the PCR were 60 Vbeta and 13 Jbeta primers. Original methodology: Some 9.9 million shared chains were among approximately 80 million unique TCR beta chains counted in a later analysis. The method was immunoSEQ multiplex PCR; TCRdb's version includes in-frame clones alone and lacks a portion of them. That table is the source of V, J and clone size, and D and trimming were worked out from the DNA. The data hold approximately 72,000 clones, with approximately 82% observed a single time. The data are from a study of cytomegalovirus exposure and HLA in healthy donors. Whole-study context: HLA-typed donors contributed around 82 million unique TCRs, which were held in an early data release. Notes on the study in general: Accurate predictions that matched the HLA-A and HLA-B alleles of most subjects were reportedly made from TCR beta sequences.

CDR3 size: 13 residues. The ends lost 6 bases at V and 1 base at J; junction bases unmatched: 1. The germline V gene encodes CDR1 MNHEY and CDR2 SMNVEV (reference sequence). The rearrangement joins TRBV27 to TRBJ1-1; 8 bases line up with TRBD1. The TCR was taken from a young man in good health and CMV-seronegative. The sequenced sample was PBMCs. The CDR3 reads CASRGTGNTEAFF. For the CDR3, the DNA is TGTGCCAGCAGGGGGACAGGGAACACTGAAGCTTTCTTT.